These 10 T cell receptor beta chains were all obtained from the same sample, sequenced in a study of shared clonotypes between healthy human individuals. This table comes from immunoSEQ multiplex PCR, and its TCRdb copy is limited to in-frame clones, with some not included. In the table there are around 1.4 million clones, 97% to 99% of which are singletons. The sample comprised naive CD4+ T cells sorted from blood. Subset noted: CD45RA+ positively selected. Source of these receptors: a man aged 25 to 40 in good health.

This clone was detected once. V gene TRBV5-1 combines with J gene TRBJ2-7; 9 bases map to TRBD2. Germline-derived CDR1 and CDR2 are SGHRS and YFSETQ. With 5 bases clipped from V and 0 bases from J, the junction kept 12 bases outside the gene matches. This CDR3 contains 17 residues. CDR3 nucleotide sequence: TGCGCCAGCAGTCCCCAGGGGGGACTAGCATTCTCCTACGAGCAGTACTTC. It yields the protein CASSPQGGLAFSYEQYF.

A single count supports this clone. This chain connects TRBV6-5 to TRBJ2-1; a weak D match, TRBD2 (6 bases). The CDR3 loop spans 16 amino acids. Trimming cost V 0 bases and J 0 bases, with 9 bases left between them. Germline loops: CDR1 MNHEY, CDR2 SVGAGI. CDR3 sequence reads: CASSYSGGDSYNEQFF. DNA for the CDR3: TGTGCCAGCAGTTACTCGGGGGGAGACTCCTACAATGAGCAGTTCTTC.

With regard to this clone: Other nucleotide sequences in the sample specify the same CDR3. The chain couples TRBV18 to TRBJ2-7; 9 bases line up with TRBD1. There are 13 residues in the CDR3. The V and J ends lost 5 bases and 2 bases, in that order; junction bases with no gene match: 1. Germline V gives CDR1 KGHSH, CDR2 LQKENI. CDR3 region: CASSRDRAYEQYF. The CDR3 region has the DNA TGTGCCAGCTCAAGGGACAGGGCCTACGAGCAGTACTTC. Full variable domain (rest looked up from reference TRBV18 and TRBJ2-7): NAGVMQNPRHLVRRRGQEARLRCSPMKGHSHVYWYRQLPEEGLKFMVYLQKENIIDESGMPKERFSAEFPKEGPSILRIQQVVRGDSAAYFCASSRDRAYEQYFGPGTRLTVT.

V gene TRBV7-9 combines with J gene TRBJ1-1; a possible D gene is TRBD1 (5 bases). With 3 bases removed from V and 2 bases from J, the gap between germline ends came to 10 bases. In germline, CDR1 is SEHNR, CDR2 FQNEAQ (reference sequence). The CDR3 has 14 amino acids. The CDR3 coding sequence is TGTGCCAGCAGCTTCTGGGGCAACAACACTGAAGCTTTCTTT. Protein product: CASSFWGNNTEAFF.

The rearrangement uses TRBV5-4 and TRBJ2-3; perhaps TRBD2 as D (5 bases). V shed 0 bases and J shed 1 base, with 12 bases lying between them. The length of the CDR3 is 16 residues. Germline CDR1 is SGHNT and CDR2 is YYREEE (reference sequence). CDR3 loop: CASSLGRESGTDTQYF. The CDR3 nucleotides are TGTGCCAGCAGCTTGGGTCGGGAATCCGGCACAGATACGCAGTATTTT.

The chain couples TRBV10-3 to TRBJ2-3, with a weak D call TRBD2 (6 bases). V lost 3 bases to trimming and J lost 4 bases, with 11 bases between them. CDR1 and CDR2 from the germline V gene are ENHRY and SYGVKD. This CDR3 has 14 amino acids. Here the CDR3 DNA reads TGTGCCATCAGTGACCCCGGGAGACCAGATACGCAGTATTTT. This gives the protein CAISDPGRPDTQYF.

V and J are TRBV7-8 and TRBJ2-2; TRBD2 might be the D (6 bases). This CDR3 has 14 residues. The V end was cut by 9 bases, the J end by 6 bases, with 17 bases between. The germline V gene encodes CDR1 SGHVS and CDR2 FQNEAQ. The CDR3 region has the DNA TGTGCCAGTCTCCCACGGCGGGGCCCCGGGGAGCTGTTTTTT. Translating it yields CASLPRRGPGELFF.

This chain connects TRBV7-9 to TRBJ2-3; D possibly corresponds to TRBD1 (6 bases). Germline CDR1 is SEHNR and CDR2 is FQNEAQ (reference sequence). Trimming took off 7 bases at V and 3 bases at J, with 20 bases between the two ends. The CDR3 runs 16 residues. CDR3 bases: TGTGCCAGCACCCCTATGCCGACAGGCTATACAGATACGCAGTATTTT. Residues: CASTPMPTGYTDTQYF.

The chain employs TRBV28 and TRBJ2-1; 7 positions agree with TRBD1. Germline-derived CDR1 and CDR2 are MDHEN and SYDVKM. The CDR3 runs 15 residues. Unmatched junction bases numbered 7, after V lost 3 bases and J lost 5 bases. CDR3 amino acids: CASSFGRQGDNEQFF. The CDR3 DNA reads TGTGCCAGCAGTTTTGGAAGACAGGGAGACAATGAGCAGTTCTTC. Combining the CDR3 with reference TRBV28 and TRBJ2-1 gives the whole variable domain DVKVTQSSRYLVKRTGEKVFLECVQDMDHENMFWYRQDPGLGLRLIYFSYDVKMKEKGDIPEGYSVSREKKERFSLILESASTNQTSMYLCASSFGRQGDNEQFFGPGTRLTVL.

The CDR3 spells CASSPARGTEAFF. The CDR3 coding sequence is TGTGCCAGCAGTCCAGCGAGGGGGACTGAAGCTTTCTTT. The chain uses TRBV7-3 and TRBJ1-1, with D possibly TRBD1 on 6 matching bases. Trimming stripped 6 bases from V and 5 bases from J, with 13 bases between. CDR1 SGHTA and CDR2 FQGTGA come from the germline V gene. CDR3 size: 13 residues.